What follows are 32 T cell receptor beta chains derived from one specimen sequenced in a study of blood T cell repertoires in COVID-19. Profiled with immunoSEQ multiplex PCR; TCRdb holds only in-frame clones, not every one. The sample consists of 76,000 or so clones, around nine tenths of them appearing once. The material sequenced was peripheral blood. Receptors originate from a human donor in a cohort sampled during active COVID-19.

V gene TRBV6-2 or TRBV6-3 combines with J gene TRBJ2-1; D is possibly TRBD2 (6 bases). The length of the CDR3 is 15 residues. Trimming left V 4 bases short and J 0 bases short, with 10 bases between. The germline CDR1 and CDR2 sequences are MNHEY and SVGEGT. Here the CDR3 reads CASSWGDGSYNEQFF. The CDR3, as DNA: TGTGCCAGCAGTTGGGGGGACGGCTCCTACAATGAGCAGTTCTTC.

This clone was seen only once. The rearrangement joins TRBV14 to TRBJ2-5; D uncertain. Germline values: CDR1 SGHDN, CDR2 FVKESK. V shed 4 bases and J shed 3 bases, with 15 bases lying between them. This CDR3 is built from 15 residues. For the CDR3, the DNA is TGTGCCAGCAGCCCAGGCATGATCCGAGAAGAGACCCAGTACTTC. Its translation: CASSPGMIREETQYF.

This chain connects TRBV14 to TRBJ2-6, with TRBD1 matching over 7 bases. CDR1 and CDR2 from the germline V gene are SGHDN and FVKESK. There are 23 residues in the CDR3. V lost 5 bases and J lost 0; bases outside the gene matches: 25. For the CDR3, the DNA is TGTGCCAGCAGCTCGCGTTACGGAGCTAAGTTTGACAGGGTTTTCTCTGGGGCCAACGTCCTGACTTTC. Its translation is CASSSRYGAKFDRVFSGANVLTF.

The DNA of the CDR3 is TGTGCCAGCAGCCCCCTGCCGGGACTAGCGGACGAGCAGTTCTTC. It codes for CASSPLPGLADEQFF. This rearrangement joins TRBV6-4 to TRBJ2-1; 11 nucleotides agree with TRBD2. The CDR3 contains 15 residues. Germline CDR1 and CDR2: MRHNA and SNTAGT. The trim removed 6 bases at V and 10 bases at J, leaving 11 bases unmatched.

A single count supports this clone. This rearrangement joins TRBV7-9 to TRBJ2-5, with 7 bases aligning to TRBD1. With 0 bases clipped from V and 5 bases from J, the junction kept 9 bases outside the gene matches. The germline V gene has CDR1 SEHNR and CDR2 FQNEAQ (reference sequence). This CDR3 spans 16 amino acids. CDR3 loop: CASSLARDSRRETQYF. CDR3 bases: TGTGCCAGCAGCTTAGCCCGGGACAGCCGTAGGGAGACCCAGTACTTC.

This chain links TRBV6-5 with TRBJ1-6; D is undetermined. This CDR3 is built from 12 residues. Trimming left V 6 bases short and J 9 bases short, with 9 bases between. Germline V gives CDR1 MNHEY, CDR2 SVGAGI. In DNA form, the CDR3 reads TGTGCCAGCAGATATTCCGGTTCACCCCTCCACTTT. Protein: CASRYSGSPLHF.

The V gene is TRBV2, the J gene TRBJ2-5; 8 nucleotides align to TRBD2. CDR1 SNHLY and CDR2 FYNNEI come from the germline V gene. This CDR3 has 13 residues. Trimming removed 8 bases from V and 7 bases from J; junction bases left unmatched: 9. The CDR3 DNA reads as TGTGCCAGCGGCGGGGGGACCTCAGGGACCCAGTACTTC. It translates to CASGGGTSGTQYF.

This clone occurred once. DNA of the CDR3: TGTGCCAGCAGCTGGGCGGGTAGAGGGACCTACAATGAGCAGTTCTTC. It yields the protein CASSWAGRGTYNEQFF. The chain joins TRBV5-5 to TRBJ2-1; D is possibly TRBD2 (5 bases). This CDR3 comprises 16 residues. Trimming shortened V by 3 bases and J by 2 bases, and 15 bases separated the two germline ends. Germline-derived CDR1 and CDR2 are SGHKS and YYEKEE (reference sequence).

The chain uses TRBV6-2 or TRBV6-3 and TRBJ1-1; 8 bases map to TRBD1. With V trimmed by 3 bases and J by 0 bases, 3 bases remained unmatched. From germline, CDR1 is MNHEY and CDR2 SVGEGT. The CDR3 contains 15 residues. The CDR3 reads CASSYGQGVNTEAFF. As DNA, the CDR3 is TGTGCCAGCAGTTATGGACAGGGCGTGAACACTGAAGCTTTCTTT.

Worth noting for this clone: One end of the junction fails to match germline, which may point to a read error. The chain joins TRBV5-6 to TRBJ2-2; the match to TRBD1 covers 7 bases. The CDR3 sequence is 16 residues long. Germline CDR1 reads SGHDT; CDR2 reads YYEEEE. CDR3 in amino acids: CASTRTDRISTGELFF. The CDR3 DNA is TGTGCCAGCACCCGGACGGACAGGATTTCGACCGGCGAGCTGTTTTTT.

The chain employs TRBV10-3 and TRBJ1-5; possibly TRBD1 for D (6 bases). The CDR3 totals 14 residues. Per the germline V gene, CDR1 is ENHRY and CDR2 is SYGVKD. The V end lost 3 bases, the J end lost 7 bases, and 13 bases lay between the germline ends. CDR3 in amino acids: CAISDRAGEQPQHF. For the CDR3, the DNA is TGTGCCATCAGTGATAGGGCAGGGGAACAGCCCCAGCATTTT.

This clone has more than one count but fewer than ten. This chain uses TRBV2 with TRBJ2-7, with 9 bases that match TRBD1. The CDR3 is made up of 15 amino acids. CDR1 and CDR2 (germline): SNHLY, FYNNEI. With 3 bases clipped from V and 3 bases from J, the junction kept 6 bases outside the gene matches. CDR3 in amino acids: CASSEDRGLIYEQYF. Here the CDR3 DNA reads TGTGCCAGCAGTGAGGACAGGGGCCTTATCTACGAGCAGTACTTC.

CDR3 residues: CASSPENSGANVLTF. CDR3 coding DNA: TGCGCCAGCAGCCCAGAAAACTCTGGGGCCAACGTCCTGACTTTC. The chain couples TRBV5-1 to TRBJ2-6, with D hard to call. The V end lost 4 bases, the J end lost 0 bases, and 8 bases lay between the germline ends. CDR3 length: 15 amino acids. Germline V CDR1 and CDR2: SGHRS, YFSETQ.

V usage is TRBV7-2 and J usage is TRBJ1-2; D is possibly TRBD1 (6 bases). The CDR3 contains 14 residues. Trimming removed 0 bases at V and 9 bases at J, with 14 bases between. Germline CDR1 SGHTA, CDR2 FQGNSA. CDR3 in DNA: TGTGCCAGCAGCTTAGCGGACAGCCGGAGGAGCTACACCTTC. As protein: CASSLADSRRSYTF.

The genes are TRBV9 and TRBJ1-2; D is ambiguous. The V end was cut by 4 bases, the J end by 3 bases, with 10 bases between. CDR3 length: 13 residues. Per germline, CDR1 SGDLS and CDR2 YYNGEE. The CDR3: CASSLIADYGYTF. The CDR3 bases are TGTGCCAGCAGCTTGATAGCTGACTATGGCTACACCTTC. The variable domain in full, completed from reference TRBV9 and TRBJ1-2, reads DSGVTQTPKHLITATGQRVTLRCSPRSGDLSVYWYQQSLDQGLQFLIQYYNGEERAKGNILERFSAQQFPDLHSELNLSSLELGDSALYFCASSLIADYGYTFGSGTRLTVV.

This chain joins TRBV2 and TRBJ2-7, with 10 bases aligning to TRBD2. Unmatched junction bases numbered 8, after V lost 4 bases and J lost 5 bases. The CDR3 runs to 15 residues. Germline CDR1 is SNHLY and CDR2 is FYNNEI. The CDR3 protein is CASSVLAGATDEQYF. The DNA for the CDR3 is TGTGCCAGCAGTGTTCTAGCGGGGGCTACGGACGAGCAGTACTTC. Full variable domain (remainder filled in from reference TRBV2 and TRBJ2-7): EPEVTQTPSHQVTQMGQEVILRCVPISNHLYFYWYRQILGQKVEFLVSFYNNEISEKSEIFDDQFSVERPDGSNFTLKIRSTKLEDSAMYFCASSVLAGATDEQYFGPGTRLTVT.

The chain joins TRBV30 to TRBJ1-6; possible D gene TRBD1, 5 bases. The germline V and J ends were trimmed by 3 bases and 7 bases, with 13 bases remaining between them. Germline V gene data show CDR1 as GTSNPN and CDR2 as SVGIG (reference sequence). The CDR3 covers 14 residues. For the CDR3, the DNA is TGTGCCTGGAGGGAGGGGACGGGGAATTCACCCCTCCACTTT. This codes for CAWREGTGNSPLHF.

The table lists this clone with a count of one. The chain joins TRBV6-5 to TRBJ2-7, with 11 bases fitting TRBD1. CDR3 length: 15 amino acids. With V trimmed by 7 bases and J by 8 bases, 13 bases remained unmatched. Per the germline V gene, CDR1 is MNHEY and CDR2 is SVGAGI. This CDR3 is CASNAIRTGGAKQYF. As DNA, the CDR3 is TGTGCCAGCAATGCCATTAGGACAGGGGGCGCAAAGCAGTACTTC.

V and J are TRBV5-4 and TRBJ1-1; 11 bases line up with TRBD1. CDR3 length: 14 residues. The V gene end was trimmed by 2 bases and the J gene end by 6 bases; junction bases not matched to a gene: 3. Per the germline V gene, CDR1 is SGHNT and CDR2 is YYREEE (reference sequence). The CDR3 DNA follows: TGTGCCAGCAGCTTTGGACAGGGGGCTTCTGAAGCTTTCTTT. This encodes CASSFGQGASEAFF. Full variable domain (remainder filled in from reference TRBV5-4 and TRBJ1-1): ETGVTQSPTHLIKTRGQQVTLRCSSQSGHNTVSWYQQALGQGPQFIFQYYREEENGRGNFPPRFSGLQFPNYSSELNVNALELDDSALYLCASSFGQGASEAFFGQGTRLTVV.

The chain employs TRBV2 and TRBJ2-7; no clear D. Germline CDR1 is SNHLY and CDR2 is FYNNEI. V was shortened by 5 bases and J by 3 bases, with 5 bases between the two germline ends. The CDR3 is 11 residues long. Here the CDR3 DNA reads TGTGCCAGCAGTAACTACTACGAGCAGTACTTC. Protein sequence: CASSNYYEQYF.

The count of this clone is one. This rearrangement joins TRBV6-2 or TRBV6-3 to TRBJ2-5, with TRBD2 matching over 10 bases. The ends lost 0 bases at V and 5 bases at J; junction bases unmatched: 6. The CDR3 sequence is 16 residues long. CDR1 is MNHEY and CDR2 is SVGEGT in the germline V gene. The CDR3 sequence: CASSYSLLAGAETQYF. In DNA form, the CDR3 reads TGTGCCAGCAGTTACTCGCTGCTAGCGGGGGCGGAGACCCAGTACTTC.

The CDR3 DNA reads TGTGCCAGCAGCCGTAGTAGCGGGGGCCATAGCTCCTACGAGCAGTACTTC. The encoded protein is CASSRSSGGHSSYEQYF. The V and J genes are TRBV3-1 (or the pseudogene TRBV3-2) and TRBJ2-7; 9 nucleotides match TRBD2. The CDR3 is 17 residues long. The germline gives CDR1 LGHDT, CDR2 YNNKEL (reference sequence). Trimming removed 4 bases from V and 0 bases from J; junction bases left unmatched: 10.

V usage is TRBV4-3 and J usage is TRBJ1-2; possibly TRBD1 for D (5 bases). Trimming removed 3 bases at V and 4 bases at J, with 12 bases between. From germline, CDR1 is LGHNA and CDR2 YSLEER. The CDR3 is 14 amino acids. This CDR3 is CASSHTRESYGYTF. The CDR3 DNA reads as TGCGCCAGCAGCCATACCAGGGAATCCTATGGCTACACCTTC.

The rearrangement joins TRBV3-1 (or the pseudogene TRBV3-2) to TRBJ1-6; D gene uncertain. CDR3 length equals 14 residues. The germline V and J ends were trimmed by 1 base and 5 bases, with 6 bases remaining between them. Germline-derived CDR1 and CDR2 are LGHDT and YNNKEL (reference sequence). The CDR3 DNA is TGTGCCAGCAGCCAAGTCCGAGATAATTCACCCCTCCACTTT. It encodes CASSQVRDNSPLHF.

The chain is built from TRBV15 and TRBJ2-2, with 9 bases matching TRBD1. Germline CDR1 and CDR2: LNHNV and YYDKDF (reference sequence). V was clipped by 1 base and J by 4 bases; unmatched bases: 1. The CDR3 sequence is 15 residues long. This CDR3 reads CATSRGGQGTGELFF. Written as DNA, the CDR3 is TGTGCCACCAGCAGAGGGGGACAGGGCACCGGGGAGCTGTTTTTT.

The chain is built from TRBV5-1 and TRBJ1-2, with D perhaps matching TRBD1 (6 bases). Germline loops: CDR1 SGHRS, CDR2 YFSETQ. Trimming took 2 bases from V and 4 from J, leaving 18 bases between them. The CDR3 has 16 amino acids. Here the CDR3 reads CASSLEIPDSGYGYTF. For the CDR3, the DNA is TGCGCCAGCAGCTTAGAAATTCCGGACAGCGGCTATGGCTACACCTTC.

The V call is TRBV9, the J call TRBJ2-1; D ambiguous. There are 15 residues in the CDR3. Trimming removed 0 bases from V and 5 bases from J, with 12 bases in between. Germline V gene sequence: CDR1 SGDLS, CDR2 YYNGEE. As DNA, the CDR3 is TGTGCCAGCAGCGTAGGGGCAGTTTTTGACAATGAGCAGTTCTTC. As protein: CASSVGAVFDNEQFF.

The rearrangement uses TRBV21-1 and TRBJ1-1. TRBV21-1 is a listed pseudogene. The CDR3 totals 17 residues. CDR3 nucleotides: TGTGCCAGCAGCAAAGCGAGGGATCCGTGGGCATCCACTGAAGCTTTCTTT. This sequence encodes CASSKARDPWASTEAFF.

V usage is TRBV9 and J usage is TRBJ1-2; D may be TRBD1 (5 bases). The germline gives CDR1 SGDLS, CDR2 YYNGEE. Trimming took 3 bases from V and 7 from J, leaving 10 bases between them. The CDR3 loop spans 12 amino acids. CDR3 protein: CASSASTGGYTF. The CDR3 nucleotides are TGTGCCAGCAGCGCAAGCACAGGTGGCTACACCTTC.

The chain combines TRBV29-1 with TRBJ2-3; 8 nucleotides match TRBD2. The CDR3 covers 14 residues. From germline, CDR1 is SQVTM and CDR2 ANQGSEA. V was pared by 7 bases and J by 0 bases, with 6 bases of the junction left unmatched. CDR3 in DNA: TGCAGCGCCGCTAGCGGGTTTAGCACAGATACGCAGTATTTT. It is translated as CSAASGFSTDTQYF.

The rearrangement joins TRBV6-1 to TRBJ1-2; D not certain. The CDR3 consists of 13 residues. Per the germline V gene, CDR1 is MNHNS and CDR2 is SASEGT. Trimming took off 1 base at V and 5 bases at J, with 8 bases between the two ends. This CDR3 reads CASSEDSVYGYTF. CDR3 bases: TGTGCCAGCAGTGAAGATTCGGTGTATGGCTACACCTTC.

V usage is TRBV6-2 or TRBV6-3 and J usage is TRBJ1-1; 7 bases are a match to TRBD1. Germline assignment: CDR1 MNHEY and CDR2 SVGEGT. The CDR3 extends over 14 amino acids. The ends lost 4 bases at V and 3 bases at J; junction bases unmatched: 5. CDR3 in amino acids: CASSSGQAHTEAFF. The CDR3 nucleotides are TGTGCCAGCAGTTCCGGACAGGCCCACACTGAAGCTTTCTTT.